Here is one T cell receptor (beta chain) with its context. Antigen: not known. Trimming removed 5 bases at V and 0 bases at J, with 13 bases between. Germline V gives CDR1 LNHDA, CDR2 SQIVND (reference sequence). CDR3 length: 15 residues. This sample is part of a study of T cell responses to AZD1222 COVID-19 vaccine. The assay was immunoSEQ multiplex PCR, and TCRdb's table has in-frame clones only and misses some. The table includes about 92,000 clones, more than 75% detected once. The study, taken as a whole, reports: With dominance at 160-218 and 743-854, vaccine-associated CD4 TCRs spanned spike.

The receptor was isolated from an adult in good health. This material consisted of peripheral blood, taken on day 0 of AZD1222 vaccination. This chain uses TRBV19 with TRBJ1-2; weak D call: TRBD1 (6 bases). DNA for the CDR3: TGTGCCAGTAGTTCGACAGGAAGATCTAACTATGGCTACACCTTC. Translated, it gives CASSSTGRSNYGYTF.